This TCR beta chain was captured in a study of regulatory T cells in long-lasting Graves disease. Whole-study findings and limits: Persistent disease preferred TRBV28, TRBJ1-2 and TRBJ2-5. Having only a small sample size may have limited accuracy.

Both iRepertoire HTBI primers and Arm-PCR of CDR3 regions were used to build the TCR beta libraries. TCRdb itself ran the multiplex PCR reads through MiXCR, one entry per CDR3 protein. The sample has hundreds of thousands of distinct CDR3 sequences, approximately 31% seen once. Time point meaning: persistent/refractory GD, antithyroid drugs over 5 years with positive TRAb. Preparation of the TCR library used RNA extracted from PBMCs. By American Thyroid Association guidelines, Graves' disease was diagnosed in the cohort. It was an endocrinology department in Xi'an, China, that provided the patients. With regard to this clonotype: Its specificity is unknown.

The ends lost 0 bases at V and 5 bases at J; junction bases unmatched: 8. CDR1 and CDR2 (germline): SGHRS, YFSETQ. This CDR3 comprises 16 residues. The sample here was peripheral blood mononuclear cells (PBMCs), taken when the disease was refractory, from a patient treated with antithyroid drugs. The chain has TRBV5-1 and TRBJ2-1; 7 positions match TRBD2. The receptor was derived from a female donor with Graves disease. CDR3 nucleotide sequence: TGCGCCAGCAGCTTGGGGGTAGGACTAGGGCACAATGAGCAGTTCTTC. Protein: CASSLGVGLGHNEQFF.